These 29 T cell receptor beta chains were all obtained from the same sample, sequenced in a study of T cells in Graves' hyperthyroidism and ophthalmopathy (dated by TCRdb to the late 2010s). Receptor amplification or capture employed multiplex PCR. Instrument on record: Illumina HiSeq 2000. The TCR beta CDR3 regions were amplified from RNA transcripts. For the first round of RT-PCR on the TCR CDR3, the HTBI primer set was used together with the Qiagen OneStep RT-PCR kit. TCRdb took the public reads, trimmed them with fastp at Q25, ran MiXCR for clone calling and kept in-frame beta chains. Rows with a matching CDR3 protein are joined into one entry that keeps the most common DNA and genes. For this sample there are under 350,000 distinct CDR3 sequences; about 20% appear just once. Approximately 49% of the sample is in the top ten clones. Specimen: blood. These receptor sequences come from a woman between 50 and 59 years old with Graves' hyperthyroidism.

The V gene is TRBV6-2 or TRBV6-3, the J gene TRBJ2-7; D assignment may be TRBD1 or TRBD2 (5 bases each). The V gene lost 2 bases and the J gene lost 7 bases, with 12 bases spanning the gap. The CDR3 is 13 amino acids. Germline V lookup: CDR1 MNHEY, CDR2 SVGEGT. The CDR3 nucleotides are TGTGCCAGCAGTTACCGACGGGGCTGGGAGCAGTACGTC. It codes for CASSYRRGWEQYV.

At least ten counts were recorded for this clonotype. The CDR3 loop reads CASSSTSASTDTQYF. The CDR3 DNA sequence: TGTGCCAGCAGTTCGACTAGCGCGAGCACAGATACGCAGTATTTT. V and J are TRBV28 and TRBJ2-3; TRBD2 matches 8 bases. This CDR3 has 15 residues. Germline CDR1 is MDHEN and CDR2 is SYDVKM. J was trimmed by 0 bases and V by 4 bases; bases with no gene match: 3.

This clonotype was picked up many times. This chain links TRBV29-1 with TRBJ2-1, with 12 bases that match TRBD2. J lost 0 bases, V lost 4 bases, and 22 bases had no gene match. Germline CDR1 and CDR2: SQVTM and ANQGSEA. The CDR3 has 22 amino acids. The CDR3 nucleotides are TGCAGCGTTGTTGGACAGGGTCGGTCGACTAGCGGGAGACCCAGCTCCTACAATGAGCAGTTCTTC. It encodes CSVVGQGRSTSGRPSSYNEQFF.

A word on this clonotype: At one end the junction does not follow the germline gene, possibly because of a read error. This rearrangement joins TRBV6-2 or TRBV6-3 to TRBJ2-1; TRBD2 agrees at 10 bases. The V gene's germline CDR1 is MNHEY and CDR2 SVGEGT. The CDR3 runs to 14 residues. The CDR3 protein is CASSRAGGNNGQFF. CDR3 sequence (DNA): TGTGCCAGCAGTAGAGCGGGAGGGAACAATGGGCAGTTCTTC.

The gene calls are TRBV14 and TRBJ2-7; the D gene is possibly TRBD2 (6 bases). V was clipped by 4 bases and J by 3 bases, with 13 bases between them. The CDR3 has 14 residues. Germline V gene sequence: CDR1 SGHDN, CDR2 FVKESK. CDR3 nucleotide sequence: TGTGCCAGCAGCCCCCGGCAGGGAGGCTACGAGCAGTACTTC. Translating it yields CASSPRQGGYEQYF.

This clonotype was counted many times. This chain links TRBV30 with TRBJ1-1, with D possibly being TRBD1 (5 bases). CDR1 is GTSNPN, CDR2 SVGIG, per germline (reference sequence). CDR3 length: 13 residues. The V gene lost 8 bases and the J gene lost 4 bases, with 17 bases spanning the gap. The CDR3 loop reads CARTRGGGTEAFF. CDR3 nucleotide sequence: TGTGCCAGAACCCGGGGGGGGGGCACTGAAGCTTTCTTT.

This clonotype was observed many times. This chain links TRBV11-1 with TRBJ2-3; D unresolved. The CDR3 spans 15 residues. V was clipped by 6 bases and J by 0 bases, with 13 bases between them. Germline loops: CDR1 SGHAT, CDR2 FQDESV (reference sequence). The CDR3 nucleotides are TGTGCCAGCAGATCGACAACCGGTAGCACAGATACGCAGTATTTT. Translated: CASRSTTGSTDTQYF.

This clonotype was detected only a few times. This sequence joins TRBV19 and TRBJ2-2; D is ambiguous. Trimming removed 5 bases from V and 0 bases from J, with 13 bases in between. CDR1 is LNHDA, CDR2 SQIVND, per germline (reference sequence). This CDR3 is built from 16 residues. CDR3 loop: CASSGSAYSNTGELFF. The CDR3 nucleotides are TGTGCCAGTAGTGGATCGGCCTACTCGAACACCGGGGAGCTGTTTTTT.

The chain carries TRBV30 and TRBJ1-1; D unresolved. CDR3 length: 14 residues. The ends were cut back, 3 bases at V and 7 bases at J, with 18 bases in the middle. Looked up from germline, CDR1 is GTSNPN and CDR2 is SVGIG (reference sequence). The CDR3 sequence is CAWRVSPASLEAFF. In DNA, the CDR3 is TGTGCCTGGAGGGTAAGCCCCGCAAGCCTTGAAGCTTTCTTT.

This sequence joins TRBV18 and TRBJ1-1, with D hard to call. Germline V CDR1 and CDR2: KGHSH, LQKENI. The CDR3 is 15 amino acids. V was pared by 1 base and J by 4 bases, with 13 bases between. The CDR3 loop is CASSPQAVAPTEAFF. The CDR3 DNA is TGTGCCAGCTCACCACAGGCAGTAGCTCCCACTGAAGCTTTCTTT.

The sample holds many counts of this clonotype. This chain joins TRBV19 and TRBJ1-1, with D unresolved. The CDR3 totals 11 residues. Looked up from germline, CDR1 is LNHDA and CDR2 is SQIVND (reference sequence). The germline V and J ends were trimmed by 7 bases and 6 bases, with 9 bases remaining between them. The CDR3 loop reads CASNSGPEAFF. CDR3 bases: TGTGCCAGTAACAGCGGACCTGAAGCTTTCTTT.

The sample holds a few counts of this clonotype. V usage is TRBV5-1 and J usage is TRBJ2-5, with TRBD2 as a possible D gene (5 bases). Germline V gives CDR1 SGHRS, CDR2 YFSETQ. The CDR3 runs 15 residues. With 4 bases removed from V and 5 bases from J, the gap between germline ends came to 18 bases. CDR3 coding DNA: TGCGCCAGCAGCCTGGGAGTCAACCGAAAGGAGACCCAGTACTTC. This codes for CASSLGVNRKETQYF.

The sample holds a few counts of this clonotype. The rearrangement uses TRBV6-1 and TRBJ1-1; tentative D call: TRBD1 (5 bases). The CDR3 is made up of 12 amino acids. The V gene lost 6 bases and the J gene lost 11 bases, with 16 bases spanning the gap. The germline V gene encodes CDR1 MNHNS and CDR2 SASEGT. The CDR3 sequence: CASSLGGGVAFF. The CDR3 DNA reads as TGTGCCAGCAGCCTGGGCGGAGGGGTCGCTTTCTTT.

This clonotype was found a few times. The chain joins TRBV10-3 to TRBJ1-2; D unclear. Germline CDR1 and CDR2: ENHRY and SYGVKD. This CDR3 comprises 14 residues. Between the trimmed V and J ends, which lost 0 bases and 8 bases, there was a span of 13 bases. This chain's CDR3 is CAISESARTIGYTF. DNA of the CDR3: TGTGCCATCAGTGAGTCCGCACGGACTATAGGCTACACCTTC.

Concerning this clonotype itself: An end of the junction differs from the germline gene, which may be a read error. V usage is TRBV5-6 and J usage is TRBJ1-2, with TRBD1 matching 7 bases. CDR1 and CDR2 (germline): SGHDT, YYEEEE. This CDR3 is built from 16 residues. CDR3 loop: CASSQEEGAPAYGYTF. DNA of the CDR3: TGCGCCAGCAGCCAAGAAGAGGGGGCGCCGGCCTATGGCTACACCTTC.

This chain connects TRBV5-1 to TRBJ2-1, with D unclear. The CDR3 has 15 residues. The germline V gene encodes CDR1 SGHRS and CDR2 YFSETQ. V was pared by 3 bases and J by 0 bases, with 10 bases between. The CDR3 DNA is TGCGCCAGCAGCTCGAGAGTCAACTCCTACAATGAGCAGTTCTTC. It yields the protein CASSSRVNSYNEQFF.

The chain recombines TRBV2 with TRBJ2-3; TRBD2 agrees at 9 bases. Unmatched junction bases numbered 8, after V lost 6 bases and J lost 4 bases. CDR1 SNHLY and CDR2 FYNNEI come from the germline V gene. This CDR3 is 15 amino acids long. In nucleotides, the CDR3 is TGTGCCAGCAGAAGTAGCGGGAGAGGGGCAGATACGCAGTATTTT. Translation gives CASRSSGRGADTQYF.

This clonotype was seen a handful of times. This chain joins TRBV12-3 or TRBV12-4 and TRBJ1-4; D is unclear. The V end was cut by 5 bases, the J end by 6 bases, with 13 bases between. This CDR3 comprises 14 residues. The CDR3 DNA is TGTGCCAGCAGTCCCCAGGTCAGTCATGAAAAACTGTTTTTT. Protein sequence: CASSPQVSHEKLFF.

This clonotype has only a few counts. V gene TRBV6-1 combines with J gene TRBJ2-2; D perhaps matches TRBD2 (6 bases). The V gene's germline CDR1 is MNHNS and CDR2 SASEGT. The CDR3 extends over 13 amino acids. V was clipped by 6 bases and J by 4 bases, with 9 bases between them. The CDR3 DNA reads as TGTGCCAGCAGGGGACTTCTCACCGGGGAGCTGTTTTTT. Its protein product is CASRGLLTGELFF.

In its sample, this clonotype was seen a few times. The rearrangement links TRBV7-9 to TRBJ1-2, with D maybe TRBD1 (6 bases). CDR1 is SEHNR and CDR2 is FQNEAQ in the germline V gene (reference sequence). This CDR3 is built from 13 residues. V lost 5 bases, J lost 6 bases, and 13 bases lay in between. CDR3 sequence: CASSPGTKDGYTF. CDR3 coding DNA: TGTGCCAGCAGCCCCGGGACAAAAGATGGCTACACCTTC.

This chain's CDR3 is CSALGSGRFGYTF. The CDR3 DNA sequence: TGCAGTGCGCTGGGATCTGGAAGGTTTGGCTACACCTTC. The chain joins TRBV20-1 to TRBJ1-2; D gene uncertain. With 6 bases removed from V and 7 bases from J, the gap between germline ends came to 18 bases. Germline-derived CDR1 and CDR2 are DFQATT and SNEGSKA (reference sequence). The CDR3 sequence is 13 residues long.

In this sample, this clonotype turned up many times. This chain links TRBV27 with TRBJ2-7; either TRBD1 or TRBD2 may supply D (5 bases each). The V end lost 7 bases, the J end lost 7 bases, and 14 bases lay between the germline ends. CDR1 is MNHEY, CDR2 SMNVEV, per germline (reference sequence). CDR3 length: 12 residues. CDR3 loop: CASKGRGEEQYF. CDR3 in DNA: TGTGCCAGCAAGGGAAGGGGAGAGGAGCAGTACTTC.

The rearrangement links TRBV27 to TRBJ2-7; 8 bases are a match to TRBD1. J was trimmed by 5 bases and V by 4 bases; bases with no gene match: 13. This CDR3 spans 16 amino acids. Germline V lookup: CDR1 MNHEY, CDR2 SMNVEV (reference sequence). CDR3 bases: TGTGCCAGCAGTTCCCTATCGGACAGGGCCGGCAACGAGCAGTACTTC. This encodes CASSSLSDRAGNEQYF.

This clonotype came up many times. This chain joins TRBV7-8 and TRBJ2-7; D is possibly TRBD2 (6 bases). Germline-derived CDR1 and CDR2 are SGHVS and FQNEAQ. Between the trimmed V and J ends, which lost 5 bases and 3 bases, there was a span of 23 bases. This CDR3 is built from 17 residues. The DNA of the CDR3 is TGTGCCAGCAGCCTAGGAGGGCGGACACCCATGGGCTACGAGCAGTACTTC. Protein sequence: CASSLGGRTPMGYEQYF.

This clonotype has a count of ten or more. The J gene is TRBJ2-3, the V gene TRBV6-2 or TRBV6-3, with no clear D. CDR1 is MNHEY and CDR2 is SVGEGT in the germline V gene. This CDR3 comprises 13 residues. V was shortened by 8 bases and J by 3 bases, with 12 bases between the two germline ends. The CDR3 bases are TGTGCCAGCGCATCTCCCCGGACAGATACGCAGTATTTT. The encoded protein is CASASPRTDTQYF.

This clonotype was seen only a few times. The gene calls are TRBV29-1 and TRBJ1-2; 10 nucleotides align to TRBD1. Germline assignment: CDR1 SQVTM and CDR2 ANQGSEA. V lost 0 bases, J lost 1 base, and 2 bases stayed unmatched. The CDR3 extends over 15 amino acids. CDR3 amino acids: CSVEDWDRGNYGYTF. CDR3 DNA sequence: TGCAGCGTTGAAGATTGGGACAGGGGTAACTATGGCTACACCTTC.

V is TRBV18 and J is TRBJ2-5; D ambiguous. Deletions cut 2 bases from V and 0 bases from J, with 7 bases between. The CDR3 is made up of 14 amino acids. Per the germline V gene, CDR1 is KGHSH and CDR2 is LQKENI. CDR3 DNA: TGTGCCAGCTCACCAGGGATGGACCAAGAGACCCAGTACTTC. Translation: CASSPGMDQETQYF. Full variable domain (remainder filled in from reference TRBV18 and TRBJ2-5): NAGVMQNPRHLVRRRGQEARLRCSPMKGHSHVYWYRQLPEEGLKFMVYLQKENIIDESGMPKERFSAEFPKEGPSILRIQQVVRGDSAAYFCASSPGMDQETQYFGPGTRLLVL.

Many counts were recorded for this clonotype. The V call is TRBV9, the J call TRBJ2-3, with a tentative D call TRBD2 (6 bases). Trimming removed 0 bases at V and 2 bases at J, with 10 bases between. This CDR3 is 15 amino acids long. Germline CDR1 SGDLS, CDR2 YYNGEE. CDR3 sequence: CASSVGGAHTDTQYF. As DNA, the CDR3 is TGTGCCAGCAGCGTAGGCGGGGCGCACACAGATACGCAGTATTTT. The variable domain in full, with the rest retrieved from reference TRBV9 and TRBJ2-3, is DSGVTQTPKHLITATGQRVTLRCSPRSGDLSVYWYQQSLDQGLQFLIQYYNGEERAKGNILERFSAQQFPDLHSELNLSSLELGDSALYFCASSVGGAHTDTQYFGPGTRLTVL.

This clonotype has a handful of counts. This chain links TRBV4-1 with TRBJ2-2; 9 positions agree with TRBD2. J gave up 0 bases and V 1 base, and 3 bases lay outside the gene matches. This CDR3 spans 17 amino acids. The germline V gene encodes CDR1 MGHRA and CDR2 YSYEKL. DNA of the CDR3: TGCGCCAGCAGCCAAGGGTTAGCGGGAGCGAACACCGGGGAGCTGTTTTTT. Protein product: CASSQGLAGANTGELFF.